These 16 T cell receptor beta chains were all obtained from the same sample, sequenced in a study of OX40 agonist ivuxolimab in advanced cancers. Method: immunoSEQ multiplex PCR; TCRdb's copy keeps in-frame clones and lacks some. The sample includes tens of thousands of clones, 65% to 90% of them seen just once. The sequencing used CD4+ or CD8+ T cells sorted from blood, collected in a trial of the OX40 agonist ivuxolimab. The receptors were gathered from an adult with an advanced solid tumor such as melanoma, head and neck, liver or kidney cancer.

The V and J genes are TRBV30 and TRBJ1-2; D gene uncertain. CDR1 is GTSNPN and CDR2 is SVGIG in the germline V gene (reference sequence). V lost 5 bases and J lost 6, with 10 bases in between. The CDR3 runs to 11 residues. The CDR3 nucleotides read TGTGCCTGGGGAGTTATAAATGGCTACACCTTC. Its translation: CAWGVINGYTF.

The V and J genes are TRBV11-1 and TRBJ1-4, with D possibly TRBD1 on 6 matching bases. CDR3 size: 17 residues. In germline, CDR1 is SGHAT, CDR2 FQDESV (reference sequence). V was trimmed by 0 bases and J by 4 bases, leaving 15 bases between them. Here the CDR3 DNA reads TGTGCCAGCAGCTTAGCGAGGGGGGCGCCCGGTAATGAAAAACTGTTTTTT. Amino acids: CASSLARGAPGNEKLFF.

The chain couples TRBV11-2 to TRBJ1-1, with 10 bases aligning to TRBD1. This CDR3 comprises 14 residues. The V gene end was trimmed by 5 bases and the J gene end by 6 bases; junction bases not matched to a gene: 6. Germline assignment: CDR1 SGHAT and CDR2 FQNNGV. CDR3 nucleotides: TGTGCCAGCAGCCTGGGACAGGGGATGGCTGAAGCTTTCTTT. Translating gives CASSLGQGMAEAFF.

This chain links TRBV19 with TRBJ2-5; TRBD2 matches at 10 bases. The CDR3 has 15 amino acids. Looked up from germline, CDR1 is LNHDA and CDR2 is SQIVND (reference sequence). Trimming cost V 5 bases and J 4 bases; bases outside gene matches: 7. The CDR3 reads CASSFSGGAGETQYF. The CDR3 coding sequence is TGTGCCAGTAGTTTCAGCGGGGGGGCCGGAGAGACCCAGTACTTC.

Written as DNA, the CDR3 is TGCGCCAGCAGCCACCTACAGGGGAAGACTGAAGCTTTCTTT. Translation gives CASSHLQGKTEAFF. The chain has TRBV4-1 and TRBJ1-1, with 7 bases matching TRBD1. J gave up 5 bases and V 3 bases, and 6 bases lay outside the gene matches. The CDR3 extends over 14 amino acids. CDR1 is MGHRA and CDR2 is YSYEKL in the germline V gene.

The CDR3 loop is CASSLDVAGGRGEQFF. The DNA of the CDR3 is TGTGCCAGCAGCTTGGACGTCGCGGGGGGCCGAGGGGAGCAGTTCTTC. The gene calls are TRBV5-8 and TRBJ2-1; 8 positions agree with TRBD2. CDR1 is SGHTS, CDR2 YDEGEE, per germline. V lost 0 bases and J lost 10; bases outside the gene matches: 12. The CDR3 is 16 residues long.

The rearrangement uses TRBV27 and TRBJ2-3; maybe TRBD2 (6 bases). Trimming took off 5 bases at V and 3 bases at J, with 12 bases between the two ends. The CDR3 covers 14 residues. CDR1 and CDR2 (germline): MNHEY, SMNVEV (reference sequence). CDR3 DNA: TGTGCCAGCAGTATGGGGGGTGCGACAGATACGCAGTATTTT. Its protein product is CASSMGGATDTQYF.

The rearrangement joins TRBV9 to TRBJ2-7; a weak D match, TRBD2 (6 bases). V lost 3 bases and J 1 base, leaving 11 bases between the germline ends. The CDR3 covers 14 residues. CDR1 is SGDLS and CDR2 is YYNGEE in the germline V gene. The CDR3 loop is CASSAGLYSYEQYF. The CDR3 DNA sequence: TGTGCCAGCAGCGCGGGACTGTATTCCTACGAGCAGTACTTC.

This clone was found once. This rearrangement joins TRBV7-2 to TRBJ1-5, with D uncertain. V was clipped by 5 bases and J by 3 bases, with 11 bases between them. The CDR3 has 14 amino acids. Germline assignment: CDR1 SGHTA and CDR2 FQGNSA. Here the CDR3 reads CASSPGRYNQPQHF. The CDR3 DNA sequence: TGTGCCAGCAGCCCGGGCAGGTACAATCAGCCCCAGCATTTT.

A note on this clone: Other DNA sequences within the sample encode an identical CDR3. The rearrangement links TRBV5-4 to TRBJ1-1; D is unclear. CDR1 is SGHNT and CDR2 is YYREEE in the germline V gene (reference sequence). CDR3 size: 13 residues. Trimming removed 1 base from V and 1 base from J, with 5 bases in between. CDR3 nucleotides: TGTGCCAGCAGCTTGTTAACGAACACTGAAGCTTTCTTT. Translation gives CASSLLTNTEAFF.

This rearrangement joins TRBV7-3 to TRBJ2-2; 7 bases are a match to TRBD1. The CDR3 length is 17 residues. J was trimmed by 1 base and V by 2 bases; bases with no gene match: 7. Germline V gives CDR1 SGHTA, CDR2 FQGTGA. The DNA of the CDR3 is TGTGCCAGCAGCTTAGGCCGGGACAGTCTGAACACCGGGGAGCTGTTTTTT. Translation: CASSLGRDSLNTGELFF.

The chain carries TRBV5-6 and TRBJ2-5, with 14 nucleotides matching TRBD2. CDR1 and CDR2 (germline): SGHDT, YYEEEE. V shed 0 bases, J shed 5 bases, and the junction held 6 bases outside the gene matches. The CDR3 totals 17 residues. The CDR3 sequence: CASSLGRWTSGGETQYF. The CDR3 nucleotides are TGTGCCAGCAGCTTGGGGCGGTGGACTAGCGGGGGGGAGACCCAGTACTTC.

This clone appeared a few times. The chain combines TRBV4-3 with TRBJ1-4; D possibly corresponds to TRBD1 (6 bases). Germline CDR1 is LGHNA and CDR2 is YSLEER. Trimming took 0 bases from V and 3 from J, leaving 14 bases between them. This CDR3 is 17 amino acids long. The CDR3 is CASSQEGGAPSNEKLFF. CDR3 nucleotides: TGCGCCAGCAGCCAAGAGGGGGGGGCGCCGTCTAATGAAAAACTGTTTTTT.

The genes are TRBV29-1 and TRBJ2-3, with D possibly TRBD2 on 7 matching bases. Trimming removed 6 bases at V and 2 bases at J, with 18 bases between. The CDR3 is made up of 15 amino acids. Germline V gives CDR1 SQVTM, CDR2 ANQGSEA. The CDR3 coding sequence is TGCAGCGTCCAGGGGAGGGGCGGTGACACAGATACGCAGTATTTT. This sequence encodes CSVQGRGGDTDTQYF.

This clone was found once. This rearrangement joins TRBV27 to TRBJ2-7; the match to TRBD1 covers 9 bases. V shed 10 bases, J shed 9 bases, and the junction held 13 bases outside the gene matches. The CDR3 loop spans 13 amino acids. Germline CDR1 and CDR2: MNHEY and SMNVEV (reference sequence). CDR3 in DNA: TGTGCCACCTACCCGGGACAGGGAATCATGCAGTACTTC. It is translated as CATYPGQGIMQYF.

V is TRBV6-6 and J is TRBJ2-7; no clear D. V was shortened by 7 bases and J by 5 bases, with 15 bases between the two germline ends. Germline-derived CDR1 and CDR2 are MNHNY and SVGAGI (reference sequence). CDR3 length: 13 residues. The CDR3 DNA is TGTGCCAGCAATAGGTTTAAGATAGACGAGCAGTACTTC. Amino acid sequence: CASNRFKIDEQYF.